Below, 20 T cell receptor beta chains from the same sample are listed, as sequenced in a study of shared clonotypes between healthy human individuals. Clones were read by immunoSEQ multiplex PCR, and TCRdb kept only the in-frame ones, dropping some. Among about 980,000 clones listed, over 60% were seen once. The sequenced sample was memory CD4+ T cells sorted from blood. This sample's subset: CD45RA-negative fraction. These receptors were taken from a man aged 18 to 29 in good health.

The rearrangement uses TRBV4-1 and TRBJ1-2, with TRBD1 as a possible D gene (6 bases). Germline V gene data show CDR1 as MGHRA and CDR2 as YSYEKL. This CDR3 contains 14 residues. V was clipped by 2 bases and J by 2 bases, with 9 bases between them. CDR3 coding DNA: TGCGCCAGCAGCCAAATACAGGGAAACTATGGCTACACCTTC. It is translated as CASSQIQGNYGYTF.

The CDR3 loop reads CASSSPGQGVHEQYF. The CDR3 DNA reads as TGTGCCAGCAGTTCGCCGGGACAGGGTGTCCACGAGCAGTACTTC. The rearrangement uses TRBV6-6 and TRBJ2-7; 9 nucleotides align to TRBD1. CDR1 is MNHNY and CDR2 is SVGAGI in the germline V gene (reference sequence). The V gene end was trimmed by 4 bases and the J gene end by 5 bases; junction bases not matched to a gene: 9. This CDR3 has 15 residues.

The sample holds one count of this clone. V is TRBV5-5 and J is TRBJ1-5; a weak D match, TRBD1 (5 bases). Germline assignment: CDR1 SGHKS and CDR2 YYEKEE (reference sequence). Trimming cost V 4 bases and J 4 bases, with 18 bases left between them. There are 16 residues in the CDR3. The CDR3 nucleotides are TGTGCCAGCAGCCCGGTGGCCGGGACTGCTAATCAGCCCCAGCATTTT. It is translated as CASSPVAGTANQPQHF.

The chain has TRBV27 and TRBJ1-1; 9 positions agree with TRBD1. The CDR3 has 13 amino acids. The germline CDR1 and CDR2 sequences are MNHEY and SMNVEV (reference sequence). J gave up 8 bases and V 5 bases, and 6 bases lay outside the gene matches. CDR3 residues: CASSRTGVGEAFF. CDR3 in DNA: TGTGCCAGCAGTAGGACAGGGGTTGGGGAAGCTTTCTTT.

V gene TRBV6-1 combines with J gene TRBJ2-7; the D is unclear. Germline CDR1 is MNHNS and CDR2 is SASEGT. The CDR3 has 14 residues. The germline V and J ends were trimmed by 6 bases and 3 bases, with 15 bases remaining between them. The CDR3 spells CASRLSGSNYEQYF. As DNA, the CDR3 is TGTGCCAGCAGGCTCTCTGGTTCCAACTACGAGCAGTACTTC.

The V and J genes are TRBV6-1 and TRBJ1-1; 8 positions agree with TRBD1. CDR3 size: 14 residues. The V and J ends lost 4 bases and 3 bases, in that order; junction bases with no gene match: 4. From germline, CDR1 is MNHNS and CDR2 SASEGT. CDR3 loop: CASSVRTGHTEAFF. The CDR3 DNA reads as TGTGCCAGCAGTGTACGGACAGGGCACACTGAAGCTTTCTTT.

The chain has TRBV6-1 and TRBJ1-2; D is unresolved. V lost 2 bases to trimming and J lost 4 bases, with 11 bases between them. The CDR3 covers 14 residues. Germline CDR1 is MNHNS and CDR2 is SASEGT. CDR3 DNA sequence: TGTGCCAGCAGTGAATCTTCGCCTGGCTATGGCTACACCTTC. This translates into CASSESSPGYGYTF.

The rearrangement joins TRBV19 to TRBJ2-2; 9 positions agree with TRBD2. The length of the CDR3 is 16 residues. Germline CDR1 LNHDA, CDR2 SQIVND (reference sequence). Trimming removed 8 bases from V and 0 bases from J; junction bases left unmatched: 7. CDR3: CASGTSIIANTGELFF. CDR3 sequence (DNA): TGTGCCAGTGGGACTAGCATTATCGCGAACACCGGGGAGCTGTTTTTT.

This clone was recorded once. At the DNA level, this CDR3 is encoded by other sequences in the same sample as well. The chain recombines TRBV6-5 with TRBJ1-5; unclear D gene. The germline V gene has CDR1 MNHEY and CDR2 SVGAGI. Trimming pared 6 bases from V and 2 bases from J, leaving 11 bases between. CDR3 length: 14 amino acids. CDR3 in DNA: TGTGCCAGCAGCGCCGGTGGCCGCAATCAGCCCCAGCATTTT. Translation gives CASSAGGRNQPQHF.

Written as DNA, the CDR3 is TGTGCCAGCAGTTTAAGTGGGCGGGGGGGCCGCGGTGAGCAGTTCTTC. Translation gives CASSLSGRGGRGEQFF. This sequence joins TRBV27 and TRBJ2-1; 9 positions match TRBD2. After removal of 2 bases from V and 9 bases from J, the junction contained 11 bases not matched to a gene. Germline CDR1 reads MNHEY; CDR2 reads SMNVEV (reference sequence). The CDR3 sequence is 16 residues long.

The chain is built from TRBV6-6 and TRBJ2-2; possibly TRBD1 for D (6 bases). Germline-derived CDR1 and CDR2 are MNHNY and SVGAGI (reference sequence). Trimming removed 8 bases from V and 6 bases from J, with 13 bases in between. The CDR3 is 13 residues long. The CDR3 sequence: CASGDNVAGELFF. For the CDR3, the DNA is TGTGCCAGCGGGGACAATGTTGCCGGGGAGCTGTTTTTT.

The chain has TRBV5-4 and TRBJ2-2, with 16 bases lining up with TRBD2. From germline, CDR1 is SGHNT and CDR2 YYREEE (reference sequence). V was clipped by 5 bases and J by 5 bases; unmatched bases: 9. This CDR3 spans 18 amino acids. DNA for the CDR3: TGTGCCAGCAGTCCTCCGGGACTAGCGGGAGGGGGAACCGGGGAGCTGTTTTTT. Translating gives CASSPPGLAGGGTGELFF.

The rearrangement links TRBV19 to TRBJ2-1, with 12 bases fitting TRBD2. CDR1 is LNHDA, CDR2 SQIVND, per germline (reference sequence). V shed 0 bases and J 8 bases; nucleotides not matched to a gene: 8. The CDR3 spans 17 residues. The CDR3 loop reads CASSIDLLAGGLDEQFF. The CDR3 DNA follows: TGTGCCAGTAGTATAGATTTACTAGCGGGGGGTTTAGATGAGCAGTTCTTC.

The chain joins TRBV18 to TRBJ2-3; D not certain. The V end was cut by 4 bases, the J end by 5 bases, with 4 bases between. This CDR3 contains 11 residues. The germline V gene has CDR1 KGHSH and CDR2 LQKENI. The CDR3 DNA reads as TGTGCCAGCTCACGGGGAGATACGCAGTATTTT. Its protein product is CASSRGDTQYF.

V gene TRBV7-2 combines with J gene TRBJ1-6, with TRBD1 matching 10 bases. There are 16 residues in the CDR3. Germline lookup yields CDR1 SGHTA and CDR2 FQGNSA. The V and J ends lost 1 base and 9 bases, in that order; junction bases with no gene match: 6. For the CDR3, the DNA is TGTGCCAGCAGCTTAGTCTTGGGACAGGGGATTTCACCCCTCCACTTT. It is translated as CASSLVLGQGISPLHF. Full variable domain (remainder filled in from reference TRBV7-2 and TRBJ1-6): GAGVSQSPSNKVTEKGKDVELRCDPISGHTALYWYRQSLGQGLEFLIYFQGNSAPDKSGLPSDRFSAERTGGSVSTLTIQRTQQEDSAVYLCASSLVLGQGISPLHFGNGTRLTVT.

This sequence joins TRBV19 and TRBJ2-2; D is uncertain. The CDR3 has 14 residues. Trimming pared 8 bases from V and 4 bases from J, leaving 14 bases between. CDR1 and CDR2 (germline): LNHDA, SQIVND (reference sequence). The CDR3 coding sequence is TGTGCCAGTTCGACTCCTCCGCTCACCGGGGAGCTGTTTTTT. It yields the protein CASSTPPLTGELFF. The complete variable domain, with remaining parts taken from reference TRBV19 and TRBJ2-2, reads DGGITQSPKYLFRKEGQNVTLSCEQNLNHDAMYWYRQDPGQGLRLIYYSQIVNDFQKGDIAEGYSVSREKKESFPLTVTSAQKNPTAFYLCASSTPPLTGELFFGEGSRLTVL.

Comment on this clone: The sample contains more than one DNA sequence encoding this CDR3. This chain links TRBV18 with TRBJ2-5; D remains unclear. The germline V and J ends were trimmed by 2 bases and 4 bases, with 5 bases remaining between them. CDR1 and CDR2 from the germline V gene are KGHSH and LQKENI. This CDR3 spans 12 amino acids. The CDR3 bases are TGTGCCAGCTCACCAGGCGTAGAGACCCAGTACTTC. Protein product: CASSPGVETQYF.

The chain uses TRBV2 and TRBJ1-2; D perhaps matches TRBD1 (6 bases). V gave up 3 bases and J gave up 4 bases, with 15 bases separating them. This CDR3 region has 15 residues. Germline V gives CDR1 SNHLY, CDR2 FYNNEI. The CDR3 is CASSDRLTGSYGYTF. Here the CDR3 DNA reads TGTGCCAGCAGTGACCGCTTGACAGGCTCCTATGGCTACACCTTC.

The rearrangement uses TRBV5-5 and TRBJ1-1; tentatively, D is TRBD1 (6 bases). The CDR3 length is 14 residues. Trimming removed 6 bases from V and 0 bases from J, with 12 bases in between. CDR1 and CDR2 from the germline V gene are SGHKS and YYEKEE (reference sequence). Written as DNA, the CDR3 is TGTGCCAGCACCTGGACAGCTATGAACACTGAAGCTTTCTTT. Translation gives CASTWTAMNTEAFF.

The chain links TRBV2 to TRBJ1-2; possible D gene TRBD1, 6 bases. The V end was cut by 7 bases, the J end by 0 bases, with 9 bases between. Per germline, CDR1 SNHLY and CDR2 FYNNEI. This CDR3 contains 13 residues. The CDR3 bases are TGTGCCAGCACCGGACAGACTAACTATGGCTACACCTTC. Encoded protein: CASTGQTNYGYTF.